The TCR beta chain under discussion was sequenced for a study of radiation and T cells in renal cell carcinoma. TCRdb's copy holds only in-frame clones and misses some; the assay was immunoSEQ multiplex PCR. The sample holds about 78,000 clones, 80% to 90% seen once. Broader study findings: From baseline, blood top tumor clonotypes peaked at 2 weeks post-radiation.

The CDR3 has 14 amino acids. Germline V lookup: CDR1 SQVTM, CDR2 ANQGSEA. The V and J ends lost 5 bases and 2 bases, in that order; junction bases with no gene match: 8. Time point defined: blood 4 weeks post-SBRT, at nephrectomy. Treatment described: 15 Gy SBRT to primary tumor, nephrectomy 4 weeks later. Nephrectomy followed 15 Gy stereotactic body radiation by 4 weeks. Blood was sampled at baseline, 2 weeks and 4 weeks after SBRT. Regarding this clone: Its antigen is unknown.

This specimen was blood, taken from a patient whose treatment included radiotherapy and nephrectomy. This chain links TRBV29-1 with TRBJ1-1, with 7 nucleotides matching TRBD1. The TCR originated in a woman aged 70-85 years with renal cell carcinoma. Here the CDR3 DNA reads TGCAGCGTTACAGGGGACATTTTAAACACTGAAGCTTTCTTT. It encodes CSVTGDILNTEAFF.